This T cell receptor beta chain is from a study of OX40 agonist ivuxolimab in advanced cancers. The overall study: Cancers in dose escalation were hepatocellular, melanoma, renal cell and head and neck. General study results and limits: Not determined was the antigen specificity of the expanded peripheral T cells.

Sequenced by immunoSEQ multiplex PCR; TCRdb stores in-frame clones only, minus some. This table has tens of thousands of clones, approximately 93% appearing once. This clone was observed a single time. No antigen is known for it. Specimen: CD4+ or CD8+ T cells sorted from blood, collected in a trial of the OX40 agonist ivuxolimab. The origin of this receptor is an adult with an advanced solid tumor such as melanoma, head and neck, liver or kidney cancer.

The CDR3: CASSLSSGTNEQFF. Written as DNA, the CDR3 is TGTGCCAGCAGCTTGAGTAGCGGGACCAATGAGCAGTTCTTC. The genes are TRBV7-9 and TRBJ2-1; 8 bases are shared with TRBD2. The CDR3 consists of 14 residues. J gave up 6 bases and V 3 bases, and 4 bases lay outside the gene matches. Looked up from germline, CDR1 is SEHNR and CDR2 is FQNEAQ (reference sequence).